These 20 T cell receptor beta chains were all obtained from the same sample, sequenced in a study of graft-versus-host responses after intestinal transplantation. These TCRs are of unknown antigen specificity. Assay: immunoSEQ multiplex PCR; the TCRdb copy retains only in-frame clones and omits some. The table shows some 90,000 clones, with approximately 92% occurring only once. The sample in question was unstimulated CD8+ T cells sorted from spleen or lymph node cells, obtained before intestinal transplant. All receptors come from a human donor who received an intestinal transplant.

This chain uses TRBV15 with TRBJ1-5, with D maybe TRBD1 (5 bases). V dropped 0 bases and J dropped 6 bases, with 12 bases sitting between them. The CDR3 runs to 15 residues. Germline V gene sequence: CDR1 LNHNV, CDR2 YYDKDF (reference sequence). The CDR3 spells CATSRDRGVGQPQHF. As DNA, the CDR3 is TGTGCCACCAGCAGAGATCGGGGGGTCGGTCAGCCCCAGCATTTT.

The chain uses TRBV14 and TRBJ2-7, with TRBD1 matching over 11 bases. CDR3 length: 15 residues. V was pared by 5 bases and J by 5 bases, with 8 bases of the junction left unmatched. The germline CDR1 and CDR2 sequences are SGHDN and FVKESK. In DNA, the CDR3 is TGTGCCAGCAGCGTCCGGGACAGGGGGATCCACGAGCAGTACTTC. Its translation: CASSVRDRGIHEQYF.

The genes are TRBV4-3 and TRBJ1-6; the D is unclear. This CDR3 has 16 residues. Per germline, CDR1 LGHNA and CDR2 YSLEER. V was clipped by 6 bases and J by 3 bases, with 15 bases between them. The chain's CDR3 is CASRALEGGYNSPLHF. In DNA, the CDR3 is TGCGCCAGCAGGGCGTTGGAGGGTGGCTATAATTCACCCCTCCACTTT.

As for this clone: Sequence at one end of the junction differs from germline and may be a read error. The J gene is TRBJ1-2, the V gene TRBV11-2; D unresolved. Germline lookup yields CDR1 SGHAT and CDR2 FQNNGV. The CDR3 runs to 14 residues. The CDR3 here is CASSLDALDYDYTF. DNA of the CDR3: TGTGCCAGCAGCTTAGATGCCCTCGACTATGACTACACCTTC.

The chain uses TRBV4-1 and TRBJ1-2; possibly TRBD1 for D (6 bases). The CDR3 sequence is 13 residues long. V was pared by 4 bases and J by 1 base, with 7 bases between. Germline lookup yields CDR1 MGHRA and CDR2 YSYEKL. Written as DNA, the CDR3 is TGCGCCAGCAGCCCAGGGGTTAACTATGGCTACACCTTC. Translating it yields CASSPGVNYGYTF.

This sequence joins TRBV6-6 and TRBJ2-5, with D possibly TRBD1 on 5 matching bases. Judging by the DNA end, TRBJ2-7 fits better; the J call may be wrong. This CDR3 comprises 13 residues. The germline V gene has CDR1 MNHNY and CDR2 SVGAGI (reference sequence). Here the CDR3 DNA reads TGTGCCAGCAGTTACAGACAGACCTACGAGCAGTACTTC. This gives the protein CASSYRQTYEQYF.

V usage is TRBV19 and J usage is TRBJ2-7; 9 nucleotides agree with TRBD1. With V trimmed by 6 bases and J by 0 bases, 6 bases remained unmatched. Per germline, CDR1 LNHDA and CDR2 SQIVND (reference sequence). The CDR3 is made up of 15 amino acids. The CDR3 nucleotides are TGTGCCAGTAGCACCGGGACAGGGTCCTCCTACGAGCAGTACTTC. Translation: CASSTGTGSSYEQYF.

This clone has just one count. The chain uses TRBV7-2 and TRBJ2-1, with D possibly TRBD2 on 6 matching bases. The CDR3 loop spans 14 amino acids. Trimming removed 1 base from V and 3 bases from J, with 7 bases in between. Germline values: CDR1 SGHTA, CDR2 FQGNSA. The CDR3 nucleotides are TGTGCCAGCAGCTTAGGCGGGGACTACAATGAGCAGTTCTTC. Translating it yields CASSLGGDYNEQFF. The variable domain in full, with the rest retrieved from reference TRBV7-2 and TRBJ2-1, is GAGVSQSPSNKVTEKGKDVELRCDPISGHTALYWYRQSLGQGLEFLIYFQGNSAPDKSGLPSDRFSAERTGGSVSTLTIQRTQQEDSAVYLCASSLGGDYNEQFFGPGTRLTVL.

The chain combines TRBV6-5 with TRBJ2-7; 8 bases are a match to TRBD1. The CDR3 consists of 14 residues. In germline, CDR1 is MNHEY, CDR2 SVGAGI. Germline trimming cut 5 bases from V and 2 bases from J; bases unmatched to any gene: 5. Written as DNA, the CDR3 is TGTGCCAGCAGTCAGACAGGGGACGCCTACGAGCAGTACTTC. Its translation: CASSQTGDAYEQYF.

The V and J genes are TRBV7-7 and TRBJ2-1; D unresolved. Germline CDR1 reads SSHAT; CDR2 reads FNYEAQ (reference sequence). This CDR3 region has 13 residues. Trimming cost V 4 bases and J 5 bases, with 9 bases left between them. CDR3 amino acids: CASSSDRDNEQFF. CDR3 sequence (DNA): TGTGCCAGCAGCTCTGACCGGGACAATGAGCAGTTCTTC.

The chain is built from TRBV27 and TRBJ1-5, with D hard to call. Trimming removed 3 bases from V and 7 bases from J, with 10 bases in between. The CDR3 spans 13 residues. CDR1 MNHEY and CDR2 SMNVEV come from the germline V gene (reference sequence). The CDR3 region is CASSFGGRQPQHF. The CDR3 nucleotides read TGTGCCAGCAGTTTCGGAGGGCGGCAGCCCCAGCATTTT.

The chain joins TRBV11-3 to TRBJ1-3; the D gene is possibly TRBD1 (6 bases). The germline V gene has CDR1 SGHNT and CDR2 YENEEA. Trimming stripped 0 bases from V and 0 bases from J, with 12 bases between. The CDR3 sequence is 17 residues long. Here the CDR3 reads CASSLDPTGYSGNTIYF. CDR3 DNA: TGTGCCAGCAGCTTAGACCCGACAGGCTACTCTGGAAACACCATATATTTT.

The chain joins TRBV4-3 to TRBJ2-1; perhaps TRBD2 as D (5 bases). This CDR3 spans 16 amino acids. CDR1 LGHNA and CDR2 YSLEER come from the germline V gene. V lost 3 bases and J 2 bases, leaving 14 bases between the germline ends. CDR3 sequence: CASSQQTGYPYNEQFF. The CDR3 DNA sequence: TGCGCCAGCAGCCAGCAAACGGGGTACCCCTACAATGAGCAGTTCTTC.

This chain links TRBV4-1 with TRBJ1-2; D is unresolved. The CDR3 covers 16 residues. Trimming left V 0 bases short and J 0 bases short, with 11 bases between. In germline, CDR1 is MGHRA, CDR2 YSYEKL. Written as DNA, the CDR3 is TGCGCCAGCAGCCAAGAGTCCATGCTAGCTAACTATGGCTACACCTTC. Translating it yields CASSQESMLANYGYTF.

The chain uses TRBV5-4 and TRBJ1-2, with TRBD1 matching 9 bases. The CDR3 sequence is 15 residues long. Trimming cost V 7 bases and J 3 bases; bases outside gene matches: 10. Per the germline V gene, CDR1 is SGHNT and CDR2 is YYREEE (reference sequence). The CDR3 DNA sequence: TGTGCCAGCGGAAGTACAGGGGGCGCGTACTATGGCTACACCTTC. Translating gives CASGSTGGAYYGYTF.

V is TRBV5-1 and J is TRBJ2-1; the match to TRBD1 covers 9 bases. Trimming took 4 bases from V and 9 from J; bases not matched to a gene: 5. The V gene's germline CDR1 is SGHRS and CDR2 YFSETQ. CDR3 length: 13 residues. DNA for the CDR3: TGCGCCAGCAGCGAGCGGACAGGGGTTGAGCAGTTCTTC. This codes for CASSERTGVEQFF.

This chain uses TRBV10-1 with TRBJ2-3, with TRBD1 matching over 7 bases. The CDR3 is 15 residues long. The V gene's germline CDR1 is WNHNN and CDR2 SYGVQD (reference sequence). The junction had 3 bases not matched to a gene; V was cut back by 1 base and J by 2 bases. CDR3 region: CASSEWDSLTDTQYF. CDR3 DNA sequence: TGCGCCAGCAGTGAGTGGGACAGTCTCACAGATACGCAGTATTTT.

V usage is TRBV27 and J usage is TRBJ1-1; perhaps TRBD1 as D (6 bases). Trimming pared 3 bases from V and 1 base from J, leaving 15 bases between. CDR1 and CDR2 from the germline V gene are MNHEY and SMNVEV (reference sequence). The CDR3 spans 16 residues. The CDR3 sequence is CASSFLPTGSNTEAFF. The CDR3 DNA reads as TGTGCCAGCAGTTTCCTACCCACAGGGTCGAACACTGAAGCTTTCTTT.

The chain carries TRBV7-6 and TRBJ1-1, with unresolved D. Germline CDR1 and CDR2: SGHVS and FNYEAQ. V lost 1 base and J lost 3, with 6 bases in between. This CDR3 comprises 13 residues. CDR3 amino acids: CASSLGPDTEAFF. CDR3 nucleotides: TGTGCCAGCAGCTTAGGTCCAGACACTGAAGCTTTCTTT.

This clone has just a few counts. The chain carries TRBV19 and TRBJ1-4; D possibly corresponds to TRBD1 (5 bases). Germline V CDR1 and CDR2: LNHDA, SQIVND (reference sequence). The CDR3 contains 14 residues. Trimming removed 6 bases at V and 3 bases at J, with 11 bases between. In DNA, the CDR3 is TGTGCCAGTAGCCCAGGGTCACCTAATGAAAAACTGTTTTTT. Translating it yields CASSPGSPNEKLFF.